The clone carrying this T cell receptor (beta chain) was observed a single time. Method: immunoSEQ multiplex PCR; TCRdb's copy keeps in-frame clones and lacks some. The sample consists of some 150,000 clones, roughly 80% of them appearing once. The data stem from a study of cytotoxic CD8 clonotypes in ibrutinib-treated CLL. V was clipped by 4 bases and J by 7 bases, with 15 bases between them. Germline V gene data show CDR1 as SGHRS and CDR2 as YFSETQ. The CDR3 covers 14 residues. The chain joins TRBV5-1 to TRBJ2-1; perhaps TRBD2 as D (6 bases). The receptor was derived from a human donor with chronic lymphocytic leukemia. The material was PBMCs, obtained after 12 months of ibrutinib treatment. CDR3 loop: CASSSSGPRNEQFF. The CDR3 DNA reads as TGCGCCAGCAGCAGTAGCGGTCCCCGGAATGAGCAGTTCTTC.